Listed below are T cell receptor beta chains from one sample, sequenced in a study of shared clonotypes between healthy human individuals. Sequencing used immunoSEQ multiplex PCR; TCRdb keeps in-frame clones, though not all of them. In the table there are a few million clones, around nine tenths of which are singletons. Sequencing was performed on naive CD4+ T cells sorted from blood. The source of these receptors is a man aged 18 to 29 in good health. The CDR3 runs from the conserved cysteine through the conserved F or W. Each record gives: clone size, V gene, D gene, J gene, CDR3 length, CDR3 protein, CDR3 DNA. The D gene is left open where the match is weak. Size is stated for part of the rows, as once, few or many counts, or as a class when the clone is expanded.

clone size: .; V gene: TRBV5-4; D gene: .; J gene: TRBJ2-1; CDR3 length: 15; CDR3 protein: CASSLEWSSYNEQFF; CDR3 DNA: TGTGCCAGCAGCTTAGAGTGGAGCTCCTACAATGAGCAGTTCTTC
clone size: .; V gene: TRBV2; D gene: .; J gene: TRBJ1-5; CDR3 length: 15; CDR3 protein: CASSEALDGIQPQHF; CDR3 DNA: TGTGCCAGCAGTGAAGCTTTAGACGGGATTCAGCCCCAGCATTTT
clone size: few; V gene: TRBV10-3; D gene: .; J gene: TRBJ2-3; CDR3 length: 11; CDR3 protein: CAISVTDTQYF; CDR3 DNA: TGTGCCATCAGTGTTACAGATACGCAGTATTTT
clone size: .; V gene: TRBV18; D gene: .; J gene: TRBJ2-3; CDR3 length: 17; CDR3 protein: CASSPTIGVRSTDTQYF; CDR3 DNA: TGTGCCAGCTCACCAACTATCGGGGTCCGAAGCACAGATACGCAGTATTTT
clone size: .; V gene: TRBV2; D gene: .; J gene: TRBJ2-5; CDR3 length: 15; CDR3 protein: CASSGKASYQETQYF; CDR3 DNA: TGTGCCAGCAGTGGAAAGGCTTCGTACCAAGAGACCCAGTACTTC
clone size: .; V gene: TRBV30; D gene: TRBD1; J gene: TRBJ2-7; CDR3 length: 13; CDR3 protein: CAWNWGTGGEQYF; CDR3 DNA: TGTGCCTGGAATTGGGGGACAGGGGGCGAGCAGTACTTC
clone size: .; V gene: TRBV7-8; D gene: .; J gene: TRBJ2-1; CDR3 length: 15; CDR3 protein: CASSLRGPANNEQFF; CDR3 DNA: TGTGCCAGCAGCTTACGAGGGCCCGCCAACAATGAGCAGTTCTTC
clone size: .; V gene: TRBV6-6; D gene: .; J gene: TRBJ1-3; CDR3 length: 14; CDR3 protein: CASSYLSAGNTIYF; CDR3 DNA: TGTGCCAGCAGTTACCTGTCGGCTGGAAACACCATATATTTT
clone size: .; V gene: TRBV5-1; D gene: TRBD1; J gene: TRBJ2-7; CDR3 length: 15; CDR3 protein: CASSSTGTGGYEQYF; CDR3 DNA: TGCGCCAGCAGCTCCACCGGGACAGGGGGCTACGAGCAGTACTTC
clone size: .; V gene: TRBV29-1; D gene: TRBD2; J gene: TRBJ2-3; CDR3 length: 14; CDR3 protein: CSVAPTSGSDTQYF; CDR3 DNA: TGCAGCGTCGCCCCTACTAGCGGGTCAGATACGCAGTATTTT
clone size: .; V gene: TRBV7-9; D gene: .; J gene: TRBJ2-3; CDR3 length: 14; CDR3 protein: CASSLRTNSDTQYF; CDR3 DNA: TGTGCCAGCAGCTTAAGGACTAATTCAGATACGCAGTATTTT
clone size: .; V gene: TRBV27; D gene: TRBD1; J gene: TRBJ2-7; CDR3 length: 14; CDR3 protein: CASSFVDRTYEQYF; CDR3 DNA: TGTGCCAGCAGTTTTGTGGACAGGACCTACGAGCAGTACTTC
clone size: few; V gene: TRBV29-1; D gene: .; J gene: TRBJ1-1; CDR3 length: 12; CDR3 protein: CSVSGTVPEAFF; CDR3 DNA: TGCAGCGTCTCAGGGACTGTACCTGAAGCTTTCTTT
clone size: once; V gene: TRBV18; D gene: .; J gene: TRBJ2-5; CDR3 length: 13; CDR3 protein: CASSPSGTETQYF; CDR3 DNA: TGTGCCAGCTCACCCTCAGGGACGGAGACCCAGTACTTC
clone size: .; V gene: TRBV10-1; D gene: .; J gene: TRBJ2-3; CDR3 length: 9; CDR3 protein: CASRQTQYF; CDR3 DNA: TGCGCCAGCAGACAGACTCAGTATTTT
clone size: .; V gene: TRBV7-2; D gene: .; J gene: TRBJ1-5; CDR3 length: 18; CDR3 protein: CANSLAGQTVYSNQPQHF; CDR3 DNA: TGTGCCAACAGCTTAGCAGGACAGACGGTTTATAGCAATCAGCCCCAGCATTTT
clone size: .; V gene: TRBV5-1; D gene: TRBD1; J gene: TRBJ2-3; CDR3 length: 15; CDR3 protein: CASSRPTGDTDTQYF; CDR3 DNA: TGCGCCAGCAGCCGACCGACAGGGGATACAGATACGCAGTATTTT
clone size: few; V gene: TRBV6-4; D gene: .; J gene: TRBJ1-6; CDR3 length: 15; CDR3 protein: CASSDTALGNSPLHF; CDR3 DNA: TGTGCCAGCAGTGACACGGCACTGGGGAATTCACCCCTCCACTTT
clone size: few; V gene: TRBV6-6; D gene: .; J gene: TRBJ2-2; CDR3 length: 13; CDR3 protein: CASRGSGAGELFF; CDR3 DNA: TGTGCCAGCAGGGGGTCAGGTGCCGGGGAGCTGTTTTTT
clone size: .; V gene: TRBV7-2; D gene: TRBD2; J gene: TRBJ2-5; CDR3 length: 16; CDR3 protein: CASSSRTSGSRETQYF; CDR3 DNA: TGTGCCAGCAGCTCCCGGACTAGCGGGAGCAGAGAGACCCAGTACTTC
clone size: .; V gene: TRBV7-3; D gene: TRBD1; J gene: TRBJ1-2; CDR3 length: 15; CDR3 protein: CASSLTGTGVYGYTF; CDR3 DNA: TGTGCCAGCAGCTTAACGGGGACAGGGGTCTATGGCTACACCTTC
clone size: .; V gene: TRBV5-1; D gene: TRBD2; J gene: TRBJ2-5; CDR3 length: 15; CDR3 protein: CASSFNLGLGETQYF; CDR3 DNA: TGCGCCAGCAGCTTTAACTTGGGACTAGGAGAGACCCAGTACTTC
clone size: .; V gene: TRBV18; D gene: .; J gene: TRBJ2-7; CDR3 length: 16; CDR3 protein: CASSPPPEGVPYEQYF; CDR3 DNA: TGTGCCAGCTCACCACCGCCGGAGGGAGTCCCCTACGAGCAGTACTTC
clone size: .; V gene: TRBV6-5; D gene: TRBD2; J gene: TRBJ2-7; CDR3 length: 14; CDR3 protein: CASRVLAGVGEQYF; CDR3 DNA: TGTGCCAGCAGGGTACTAGCGGGAGTTGGTGAGCAGTACTTC
clone size: .; V gene: TRBV6-1; D gene: TRBD2; J gene: TRBJ2-2; CDR3 length: 16; CDR3 protein: CASSGSSGGNTGELFF; CDR3 DNA: TGTGCCAGCAGTGGCTCTAGCGGGGGCAACACCGGGGAGCTGTTTTTT
clone size: .; V gene: TRBV27; D gene: .; J gene: TRBJ2-7; CDR3 length: 15; CDR3 protein: CASSRSSASSYEQYF; CDR3 DNA: TGTGCCAGCAGCCGATCTAGCGCTAGCTCCTACGAGCAGTACTTC
clone size: .; V gene: TRBV2; D gene: TRBD1; J gene: TRBJ1-6; CDR3 length: 15; CDR3 protein: CASRGQGVFNSPLHF; CDR3 DNA: TGTGCCAGCAGGGGACAGGGGGTTTTTAATTCACCCCTCCACTTT
clone size: .; V gene: TRBV5-4; D gene: TRBD1; J gene: TRBJ1-2; CDR3 length: 15; CDR3 protein: CASSLLGQGFGGYTF; CDR3 DNA: TGTGCCAGCAGCCTTTTAGGACAGGGGTTCGGGGGCTACACCTTC
clone size: .; V gene: TRBV7-9; D gene: TRBD1; J gene: TRBJ2-7; CDR3 length: 13; CDR3 protein: CASSLGTGGEQYF; CDR3 DNA: TGTGCCAGCAGCTTAGGAACAGGGGGCGAGCAGTACTTC